The clone carrying this T cell receptor beta chain has just one count. Its antigen is currently unknown. The table came from immunoSEQ multiplex PCR; TCRdb's copy has only in-frame clones and leaves some out. The data contain approximately 89,000 clones, about 88% of them singletons. The V gene end was trimmed by 0 bases and the J gene end by 4 bases; junction bases not matched to a gene: 3. CDR3 length: 15 residues. Germline V gene data show CDR1 as ENHRY and CDR2 as SYGVKD. The data are from a study of T cell responses to AZD1222 COVID-19 vaccine. Across the whole study: It was second doses at about 4 or about 12 weeks that were pooled.

General study findings and limits: The breadth and depth of Spike-specific TCRs increased once two AZD1222 doses had been given. Donors skewed white British and female; clonal diversity was possibly underestimated.

The J gene is TRBJ1-1, the V gene TRBV10-3; 9 nucleotides align to TRBD1. The TCR comes from an adult in good health. Sample: peripheral blood, taken on day 0 of AZD1222 vaccination. The CDR3 protein is CAISESMDRGTEAFF. CDR3 sequence (DNA): TGTGCCATCAGTGAGTCGATGGACAGGGGCACTGAAGCTTTCTTT.